This entry lists 27 T cell receptor beta chains sequenced from one sample in a study of blood T cells in healthy people across ages. Primers used in a second PCR of about 6 to 11 cycles were a sample-barcoded 5' primer and a J-beta primer mix. TCRdb analysed the 5' RACE reads with MiXCR anew, one entry per CDR3 protein. The table has some 550,000 distinct CDR3 sequences, 40% to 50% seen once; the top ten hold 20% to 25%. The sample comprised blood. The receptors shown here come from an older man in good health.

The chain joins TRBV29-1 to TRBJ2-3; 8 nucleotides align to TRBD1. The CDR3 length is 13 residues. V was pared by 4 bases and J by 2 bases, with 2 bases of the junction left unmatched. Germline loops: CDR1 SQVTM, CDR2 ANQGSEA. The CDR3 DNA reads TGCAGCGTTGTGACAGGGGCCACAGATACGCAGTATTTT. This encodes CSVVTGATDTQYF.

CDR3 coding DNA: TGTGCCAGCAGCCCCAGACAGGGGGCTCCGTATTTT. It yields the protein CASSPRQGAPYF. The chain couples TRBV7-2 to TRBJ2-3; TRBD1 aligns across 10 bases. Germline CDR1 reads SGHTA; CDR2 reads FQGNSA. The CDR3 runs 12 residues. Trimming took 5 bases from V and 14 from J; bases not matched to a gene: 7.

The chain is built from TRBV6-5 and TRBJ1-2, with D perhaps TRBD1 (5 bases). This CDR3 region has 15 residues. CDR1 is MNHEY, CDR2 SVGAGI, per germline. Trimming stripped 5 bases from V and 4 bases from J, with 17 bases between. CDR3 loop: CASSRAGSRGYGYTF. The DNA of the CDR3 is TGTGCCAGCAGTAGAGCAGGTTCAAGGGGCTATGGCTACACCTTC.

This clonotype has just a few counts. The rearrangement joins TRBV21-1 to TRBJ2-7; TRBD2, the table's D call, lacks a check against the DNA. TRBV21-1 is a pseudogene segment. The CDR3 extends over 14 amino acids. CDR3 protein: CASRRRACSYEQYF. In DNA, the CDR3 is TGTGCCAGCCGCCGGCGGGCCTGCTCCTACGAGCAGTACTTC.

About this clonotype itself: This clone may be a read error of a much larger clone one base away. The J gene is TRBJ2-5, the V gene TRBV6-6; tentatively, D is TRBD1 (5 bases). V was pared by 7 bases and J by 2 bases, with 14 bases between. Germline CDR1 is MNHNY and CDR2 is SVGAGI (reference sequence). The CDR3 extends over 14 amino acids. The CDR3 DNA is TGTGCCAGCAACGAGCTGGGGCCACAAGAGACCCAGTACTTC. Encoded protein: CASNELGPQETQYF.

This clonotype was observed a few times. The chain is built from TRBV7-9 and TRBJ1-1, with D hard to call. V was shortened by 4 bases and J by 4 bases, with 10 bases between the two germline ends. The CDR3 spans 13 residues. Germline V gene data show CDR1 as SEHNR and CDR2 as FQNEAQ (reference sequence). DNA for the CDR3: TGTGCCAGCAGCTCCGCCCGGGGCACTGAAGCTTTCTTT. Residues: CASSSARGTEAFF.

The chain carries TRBV7-6 and TRBJ1-3; 7 positions match TRBD1. Germline CDR1 is SGHVS and CDR2 is FNYEAQ. This CDR3 comprises 16 residues. V lost 3 bases, J lost 4 bases, and 9 bases stayed unmatched. The CDR3 protein is CASSFQTGSIGNTIYF. The CDR3 nucleotides read TGTGCCAGCAGCTTCCAGACAGGGTCGATCGGAAACACCATATATTTT.

The chain couples TRBV4-3 to TRBJ2-3; no clear D. Between the trimmed V and J ends, which lost 0 bases and 2 bases, there was a span of 12 bases. Per germline, CDR1 LGHNA and CDR2 YSLEER. The CDR3 consists of 16 residues. The CDR3 nucleotides read TGCGCCAGCAGCCAAGATCAAAAGGTGTACACAGATACGCAGTATTTT. The encoded protein is CASSQDQKVYTDTQYF.

The chain couples TRBV7-2 to TRBJ1-5; a weak D match, TRBD1 (6 bases). The germline V gene has CDR1 SGHTA and CDR2 FQGNSA. The V gene lost 1 base and the J gene lost 6 bases, with 13 bases spanning the gap. This CDR3 has 15 residues. The CDR3 bases are TGTGCCAGCAGCTTAGTTGGAGGGGGACGTCAGCCCCAGCATTTT. This encodes CASSLVGGGRQPQHF.

V is TRBV7-2 and J is TRBJ2-5, with TRBD1 matching over 9 bases. Trimming removed 5 bases from V and 4 bases from J; junction bases left unmatched: 11. Germline V gives CDR1 SGHTA, CDR2 FQGNSA. This CDR3 region has 16 residues. CDR3 in amino acids: CASSARGTGKRETQYF. The DNA for the CDR3 is TGTGCCAGCAGCGCAAGGGGGACAGGGAAAAGAGAGACCCAGTACTTC.

This clonotype was seen a handful of times. CDR3 sequence: CSAALDDEQYF. The CDR3 coding sequence is TGCAGCGCTGCCCTGGACGACGAGCAGTACTTC. The chain links TRBV29-1 to TRBJ2-5, with D uncertain. Near its end, the DNA agrees better with TRBJ2-7, so the J call may be wrong. The germline CDR1 and CDR2 sequences are SQVTM and ANQGSEA. This CDR3 spans 11 amino acids.

V and J are TRBV7-2 and TRBJ1-6; D might be TRBD1 (6 bases). CDR3 length: 16 amino acids. Trimming left V 4 bases short and J 7 bases short, with 17 bases between. Germline CDR1 and CDR2: SGHTA and FQGNSA. CDR3 loop: CASSSFGQIGNSPLHF. CDR3 coding DNA: TGTGCCAGCAGCTCGTTCGGACAGATCGGAAATTCACCCCTCCACTTT.

The chain employs TRBV4-3 and TRBJ2-7; TRBD1 aligns across 7 bases. V shed 3 bases and J 8 bases; nucleotides not matched to a gene: 10. CDR3 size: 14 residues. Germline values: CDR1 LGHNA, CDR2 YSLEER. The DNA for the CDR3 is TGCGCCAGCAGCCAGTCCCAGGGGGAATTTAAGCAGTACTTC. This encodes CASSQSQGEFKQYF.

The V call is TRBV30, the J call TRBJ2-7; 7 bases are shared with TRBD1. The CDR3 loop spans 14 amino acids. The junction had 5 bases not matched to a gene; V was cut back by 3 bases and J by 0 bases. From germline, CDR1 is GTSNPN and CDR2 SVGIG (reference sequence). The CDR3, as DNA: TGTGCCTGGAGAGTACAGGGGTCCTCCTACGAGCAGTACTTC. Translation gives CAWRVQGSSYEQYF.

The chain uses TRBV28 and TRBJ1-2, with TRBD1 matching over 7 bases. The CDR3 covers 13 residues. Germline values: CDR1 MDHEN, CDR2 SYDVKM. The J segment lost 3 bases and the V segment lost 6 bases, leaving 4 bases of the junction unmatched. In DNA form, the CDR3 reads TGTGCCAGCAGGCCCACAGGGGACTATGGCTACACCTTC. Its protein is CASRPTGDYGYTF.

At least ten counts were recorded for this clonotype. This chain uses TRBV6-5 with TRBJ2-3, with 11 bases lining up with TRBD2. V lost 6 bases to trimming and J lost 6 bases; unmatched junction nucleotides: 11. This CDR3 is built from 16 residues. Germline V CDR1 and CDR2: MNHEY, SVGAGI. In DNA form, the CDR3 reads TGTGCCAGCAGAGGGACTAGCGGCTCTGGAAACGATACGCAGTATTTT. This gives the protein CASRGTSGSGNDTQYF.

The chain links TRBV29-1 to TRBJ2-1; D not resolved. With 0 bases removed from V and 6 bases from J, the gap between germline ends came to 6 bases. The CDR3 covers 12 residues. Germline V gene data show CDR1 as SQVTM and CDR2 as ANQGSEA. For the CDR3, the DNA is TGCAGCGTTGAAGAGTCTCGCAATGAGCAGTTCTTC. Its translation: CSVEESRNEQFF.

Regarding this clonotype: At one of its ends the junction is not consistent with the germline gene, which may arise from a read error. This chain joins TRBV3-1 and TRBJ1-2, with D possibly being TRBD1 (5 bases). In germline, CDR1 is LGHDT, CDR2 YNNKEL (reference sequence). CDR3 size: 13 residues. The CDR3 loop is CASSQEGYYGYTF. CDR3 coding DNA: TGTGCCAGCAGTCAAGAGGGGTACTATGGCTACACCTTC.

The chain uses TRBV9 and TRBJ2-1, with D hard to call. The CDR3 is made up of 14 amino acids. Germline V CDR1 and CDR2: SGDLS, YYNGEE. Deletions cut 2 bases from V and 7 bases from J, with 13 bases between. The DNA of the CDR3 is TGTGCCAGCAGCGTGGCGGTCGCAGCGAATGAGCAGTTCTTC. It translates to CASSVAVAANEQFF.

CDR3 sequence: CASSFRPPIAGETYNEQFF. CDR3 sequence (DNA): TGTGCCAGCAGCTTTAGACCCCCAATAGCGGGAGAAACCTACAATGAGCAGTTCTTC. The chain uses TRBV7-2 and TRBJ2-1; 9 nucleotides agree with TRBD2. J gave up 2 bases and V 3 bases, and 14 bases lay outside the gene matches. The CDR3 loop spans 19 amino acids. Per germline, CDR1 SGHTA and CDR2 FQGNSA.

V usage is TRBV20-1 and J usage is TRBJ2-7; 10 bases are shared with TRBD2. CDR1 DFQATT and CDR2 SNEGSKA come from the germline V gene (reference sequence). The ends lost 3 bases at V and 6 bases at J; junction bases unmatched: 11. There are 15 residues in the CDR3. CDR3 coding DNA: TGCAGTGCTAGTCCCAGCGGGAGGGTAGAGGGCGAGCAGTACTTC. This codes for CSASPSGRVEGEQYF.

This clonotype was counted at least ten times. This chain joins TRBV6-5 and TRBJ2-1; 8 nucleotides line up with TRBD2. Germline CDR1 reads MNHEY; CDR2 reads SVGAGI. This CDR3 has 15 amino acids. The J segment lost 6 bases and the V segment lost 6 bases, leaving 10 bases of the junction unmatched. The CDR3 DNA is TGTGCCAGCAGCTTTAGCGGGAATATGGGCAATGAGCAGTTCTTC. Translation gives CASSFSGNMGNEQFF.

The chain joins TRBV11-2 to TRBJ1-1, with TRBD1 identical over 8 bases. The CDR3 contains 14 residues. V was clipped by 4 bases and J by 0 bases; unmatched bases: 1. The germline CDR1 and CDR2 sequences are SGHAT and FQNNGV. The CDR3 sequence: CASSWTGLNTEAFF. For the CDR3, the DNA is TGTGCCAGCAGCTGGACAGGGTTGAACACTGAAGCTTTCTTT.

The chain combines TRBV30 with TRBJ2-5, with D unclear. CDR3 length: 11 amino acids. V was shortened by 2 bases and J by 3 bases, with 4 bases between the two germline ends. CDR1 is GTSNPN, CDR2 SVGIG, per germline (reference sequence). In nucleotides, the CDR3 is TGTGCCTGGAGTACGGAAGAGACCCAGTACTTC. Translated, it gives CAWSTEETQYF.

V is TRBV18 and J is TRBJ2-5, with D perhaps TRBD1 (5 bases). Trimming stripped 6 bases from V and 0 bases from J, with 14 bases between. CDR1 KGHSH and CDR2 LQKENI come from the germline V gene. This CDR3 comprises 15 residues. The CDR3 reads CASSHQTEHQETQYF. The DNA of the CDR3 is TGTGCCAGCTCCCACCAGACAGAGCACCAAGAGACCCAGTACTTC.

With respect to this clonotype: This sequence may be a read error, since a much larger clone differs from it by one base. The rearrangement links TRBV6-6 to TRBJ2-1, with TRBD1 matching over 8 bases. After removal of 0 bases from V and 8 bases from J, the junction contained 12 bases not matched to a gene. This CDR3 contains 17 residues. Germline V lookup: CDR1 MNHNY, CDR2 SVGAGI (reference sequence). CDR3 loop: CASSYSNLVQGGDEQFF. DNA of the CDR3: TGTGCCAGCAGTTACTCAAATCTCGTACAGGGGGGTGATGAGCAGTTCTTC.

As concerns this clonotype: With a much larger clone just one base away, this may be a read error. The V call is TRBV6-1, the J call TRBJ2-1; D is possibly TRBD2 (6 bases). CDR3 length: 14 amino acids. With 7 bases removed from V and 8 bases from J, the gap between germline ends came to 18 bases. From germline, CDR1 is MNHNS and CDR2 SASEGT. The CDR3 sequence: CASKTDGGRDEQFF. DNA for the CDR3: TGTGCCAGCAAAACTGACGGGGGTCGAGATGAGCAGTTCTTC.